Reported below is one T cell receptor beta chain. This clonotype came up a few times. Which antigen it targets is not known. No base qualities exist here, and no much larger clone lies one base off it. The CDR3 goes from the cysteine to the phenylalanine over 15 residues. The DNA shown is the 45-base CDR3, in frame from base 1. V gives up 0 bases and J gives up 1 base, and the segment between their germline ends measures 12 bases. Based on the germline V gene, the CDR1 and CDR2 sequences are SQVTM and ANQGSEA. The data belong to a study of patients and donors after allogeneic stem cell transplantation (dated by TCRdb to 2019 to 2021). Library construction relied on RT-PCR. These reads were obtained on a NextSeq 550. TCRdb took the public reads, trimmed them with fastp at Q25, ran MiXCR for clone calling and kept in-frame beta chains. Rows are combined by CDR3 protein, so each entry shows the most common genes and DNA. The sample contains around 170,000 distinct CDR3 sequences, 20% to 25% of them found a single time. The leading ten clones occupy more than 25% of the sample.

This sequence originates from a human donor who was either an allogeneic HSCT recipient or a stem cell or donor lymphocyte infusion donor (not recorded which). It is not recorded whose cells these are; they may come from a transplant donor. Material: blood, either unsorted or a sorted T cell fraction (not recorded which). The sequence joins TRBV29-1 to TRBJ1-1, with no confidently assigned D gene. The nucleotide sequence reads as follows: TGCAGCGTTGAAGATCCCGGAAAACCGAACACTGAAGCTTTCTTT. Translated, this is CSVEDPGKPNTEAFF. Reference TRBV29-1 and TRBJ1-1 proteins supply the regions before and after the CDR3; the full variable domain is: SAVISQKPSRDICQRGTSLTIQCQVDSQVTMMFWYRQQPGQSLTLIATANQGSEATYESGFVIDKFPISRPNLTFSTLTVSNMSPEDSSIYLCSVEDPGKPNTEAFFGQGTRLTVV.